One sample yielded the 10 T cell receptor beta chains listed below, sequenced in a study of a mutant IDH1 vaccine in newly diagnosed glioma. No antigens are known for them. Measured with immunoSEQ multiplex PCR; TCRdb has only the in-frame clones, and not every one. The sample lists about 38,000 clones; roughly 76% were seen once. Specified time point: week 23, last vaccination. In every dose of vaccine, 300 ug of mutant IDH1 20-mer peptide was given alongside topical imiquimod. The sample consisted of PBMCs, taken from a glioma patient whose treatment included an IDH1 peptide vaccine. Receptors originate from a man aged 35 to 55 with glioma.

The chain couples TRBV4-2 to TRBJ2-7; the D is unclear. Germline values: CDR1 LGHNA, CDR2 YNFKEQ. The ends were cut back, 0 bases at V and 5 bases at J, with 8 bases in the middle. The CDR3 runs 13 residues. In DNA, the CDR3 is TGTGCCAGCAGCCAAGAAGGCGTCGACGAGCAGTACTTC. This sequence encodes CASSQEGVDEQYF.

The chain combines TRBV11-3 with TRBJ2-3; tentatively, D is TRBD2 (7 bases). This CDR3 comprises 15 residues. Germline V gives CDR1 SGHNT, CDR2 YENEEA. V dropped 3 bases and J dropped 4 bases, with 14 bases sitting between them. The CDR3 reads CASSLWGGQADTQYF. In DNA, the CDR3 is TGTGCCAGCAGCTTGTGGGGGGGGCAAGCAGATACGCAGTATTTT.

The chain links TRBV14 to TRBJ1-2; D is undetermined. Per germline, CDR1 SGHDN and CDR2 FVKESK. This CDR3 comprises 13 residues. Trimming removed 0 bases from V and 3 bases from J, with 5 bases in between. CDR3 sequence (DNA): TGTGCCAGCAGCCAAGACTATGACTATGGCTACACCTTC. Its protein product is CASSQDYDYGYTF.

This rearrangement joins TRBV27 to TRBJ2-3; D possibly corresponds to TRBD1 (6 bases). V was shortened by 8 bases and J by 7 bases, with 28 bases between the two germline ends. The germline gives CDR1 MNHEY, CDR2 SMNVEV (reference sequence). The CDR3 runs to 17 residues. The CDR3 DNA sequence: TGTGCCAGCCAGATAGTTGGGACAAATTTAATAGGGAATACGCAGTATTTT. Amino acid sequence: CASQIVGTNLIGNTQYF.

This chain uses TRBV6-1 with TRBJ1-4; D gene ambiguous. This CDR3 has 11 residues. Germline values: CDR1 MNHNS, CDR2 SASEGT. V lost 6 bases, J lost 5 bases, and 4 bases lay in between. The CDR3 sequence is CASRKNEKLFF. The CDR3 coding sequence is TGTGCCAGCAGGAAAAATGAAAAACTGTTTTTT.

The rearrangement links TRBV30 to TRBJ1-6; D may be TRBD1 (6 bases). The germline V and J ends were trimmed by 3 bases and 6 bases, with 9 bases remaining between them. Germline-derived CDR1 and CDR2 are GTSNPN and SVGIG (reference sequence). The CDR3 is 13 residues long. The CDR3 nucleotides are TGTGCCTGGAGCTCAGGGGTTAATTCACCCCTCCACTTT. This encodes CAWSSGVNSPLHF.

The chain employs TRBV4-1 and TRBJ1-2; D call uncertain. Trimming pared 0 bases from V and 7 bases from J, leaving 3 bases between. In germline, CDR1 is MGHRA, CDR2 YSYEKL. The CDR3 consists of 11 residues. In DNA form, the CDR3 reads TGCGCCAGCAGCCAAGAGGGTGGCTACACCTTC. Protein product: CASSQEGGYTF.

The chain couples TRBV7-2 to TRBJ1-2; D might be TRBD1 (6 bases). Trimming stripped 5 bases from V and 6 bases from J, with 10 bases between. Germline CDR1 is SGHTA and CDR2 is FQGNSA. The CDR3 covers 12 residues. The CDR3 DNA reads as TGTGCCAGCAGCCTACGGACAGATGGCTACACCTTC. As protein: CASSLRTDGYTF.

J is TRBJ2-1 and V is TRBV30; TRBD2 matches 7 bases. J was trimmed by 7 bases and V by 5 bases; bases with no gene match: 8. The germline gives CDR1 GTSNPN, CDR2 SVGIG (reference sequence). The CDR3 extends over 13 amino acids. In nucleotides, the CDR3 is TGTGCCTGGGATGAAGCGGGGTATAATGAGCAGTTCTTC. This gives the protein CAWDEAGYNEQFF.

This clone has only one observation. The genes are TRBV7-8 and TRBJ2-1; 9 positions agree with TRBD2. V was clipped by 7 bases and J by 5 bases; unmatched bases: 9. Per germline, CDR1 SGHVS and CDR2 FQNEAQ. The CDR3 length is 15 residues. The CDR3 loop is CASNPRASGDNEQFF. DNA of the CDR3: TGTGCCAGCAACCCGAGGGCTAGCGGGGACAATGAGCAGTTCTTC.